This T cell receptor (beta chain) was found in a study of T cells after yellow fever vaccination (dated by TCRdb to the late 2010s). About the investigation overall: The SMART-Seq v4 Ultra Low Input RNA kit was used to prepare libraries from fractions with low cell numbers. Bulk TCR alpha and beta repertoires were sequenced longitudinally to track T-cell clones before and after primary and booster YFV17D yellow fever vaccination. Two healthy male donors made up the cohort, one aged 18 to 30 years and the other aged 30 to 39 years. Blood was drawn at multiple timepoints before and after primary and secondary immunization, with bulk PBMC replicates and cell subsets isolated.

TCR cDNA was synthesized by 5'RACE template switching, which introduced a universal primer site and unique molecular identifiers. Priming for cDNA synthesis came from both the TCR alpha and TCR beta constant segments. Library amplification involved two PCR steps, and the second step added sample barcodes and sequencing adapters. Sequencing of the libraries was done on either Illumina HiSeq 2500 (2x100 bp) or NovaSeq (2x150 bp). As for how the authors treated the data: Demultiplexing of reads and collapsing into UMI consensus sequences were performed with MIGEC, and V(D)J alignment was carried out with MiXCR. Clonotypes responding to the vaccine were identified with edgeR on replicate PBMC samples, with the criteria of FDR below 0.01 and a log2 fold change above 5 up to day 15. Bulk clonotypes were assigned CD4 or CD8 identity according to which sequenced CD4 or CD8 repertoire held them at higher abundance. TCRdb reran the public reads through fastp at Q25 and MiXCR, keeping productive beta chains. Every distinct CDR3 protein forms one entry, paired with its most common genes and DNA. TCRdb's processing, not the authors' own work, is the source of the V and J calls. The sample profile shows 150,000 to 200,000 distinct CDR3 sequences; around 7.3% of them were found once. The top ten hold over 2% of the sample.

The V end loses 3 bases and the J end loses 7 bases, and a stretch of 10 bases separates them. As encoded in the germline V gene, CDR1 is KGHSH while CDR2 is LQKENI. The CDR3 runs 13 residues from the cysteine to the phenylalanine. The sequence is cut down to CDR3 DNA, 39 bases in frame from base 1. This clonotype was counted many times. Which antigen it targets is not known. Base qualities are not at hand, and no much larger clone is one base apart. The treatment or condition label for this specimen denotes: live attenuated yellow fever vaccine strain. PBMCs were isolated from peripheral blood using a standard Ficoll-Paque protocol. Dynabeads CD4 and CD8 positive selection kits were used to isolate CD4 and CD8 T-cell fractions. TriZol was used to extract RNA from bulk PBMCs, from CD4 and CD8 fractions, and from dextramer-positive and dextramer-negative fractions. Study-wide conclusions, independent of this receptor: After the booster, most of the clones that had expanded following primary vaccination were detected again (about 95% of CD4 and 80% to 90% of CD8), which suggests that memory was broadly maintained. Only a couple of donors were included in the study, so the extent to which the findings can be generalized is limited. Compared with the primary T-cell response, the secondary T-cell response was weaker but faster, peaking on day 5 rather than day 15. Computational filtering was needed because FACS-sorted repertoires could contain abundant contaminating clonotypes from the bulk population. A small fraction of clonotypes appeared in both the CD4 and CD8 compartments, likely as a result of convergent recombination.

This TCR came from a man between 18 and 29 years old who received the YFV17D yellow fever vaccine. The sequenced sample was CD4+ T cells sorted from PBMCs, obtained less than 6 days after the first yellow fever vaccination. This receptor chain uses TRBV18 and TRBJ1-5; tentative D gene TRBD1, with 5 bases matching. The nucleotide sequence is TGTGCCAGCTCACCGGGACCCAGGCAGCCCCAGCATTTT. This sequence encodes CASSPGPRQPQHF.